This T cell receptor (beta chain) was captured in a study of T cells of healthy individuals. Germline lookup yields CDR1 MNHEY and CDR2 SVGAGI. Trimming removed 2 bases from V and 12 bases from J, with 8 bases in between. The CDR3 sequence is 11 residues long. Ten or more counts support this clonotype. TCRdb called the 5' RACE reads again in MiXCR, with one record for every CDR3 protein. The sample consists of tens of thousands of distinct CDR3 sequences, 4% to 5.5% of them appearing once. The sequence was collected from a female donor in good health. The chain joins TRBV6-5 to TRBJ2-1; D perhaps matches TRBD2 (5 bases). The CDR3 coding sequence is TGTGCCAGCAGTTACCGCGAGGGGCAGTTCTTC. Its protein is CASSYREGQFF.